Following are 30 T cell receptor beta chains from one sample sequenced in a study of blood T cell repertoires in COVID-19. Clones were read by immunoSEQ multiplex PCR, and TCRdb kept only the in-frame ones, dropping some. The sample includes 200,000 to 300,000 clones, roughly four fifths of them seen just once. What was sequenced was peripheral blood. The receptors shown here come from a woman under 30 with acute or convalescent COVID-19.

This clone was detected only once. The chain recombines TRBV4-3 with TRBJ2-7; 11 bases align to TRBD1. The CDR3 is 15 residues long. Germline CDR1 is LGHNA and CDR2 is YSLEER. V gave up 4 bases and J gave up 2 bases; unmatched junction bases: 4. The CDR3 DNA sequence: TGCGCCAGCAGCCCAGGGACAGGGGGGCCCTACGAGCAGTACTTC. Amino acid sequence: CASSPGTGGPYEQYF.

As DNA, the CDR3 is TGCGCCAGCAGCCCGACCCCGGGACAGGGGGCAAAATCACCCCTCCACTTT. It is translated as CASSPTPGQGAKSPLHF. The rearrangement joins TRBV5-1 to TRBJ1-6; 12 nucleotides line up with TRBD1. This CDR3 contains 17 residues. V shed 4 bases and J 10 bases; nucleotides not matched to a gene: 12. The germline CDR1 and CDR2 sequences are SGHRS and YFSETQ.

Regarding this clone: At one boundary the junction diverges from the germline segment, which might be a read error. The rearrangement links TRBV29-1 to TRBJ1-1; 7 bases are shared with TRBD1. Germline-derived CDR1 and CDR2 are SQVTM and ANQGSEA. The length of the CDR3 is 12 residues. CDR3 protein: CSVEGQDNEAFF. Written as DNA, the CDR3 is TGCAGCGTGGAAGGACAGGATAATGAAGCTTTCTTT.

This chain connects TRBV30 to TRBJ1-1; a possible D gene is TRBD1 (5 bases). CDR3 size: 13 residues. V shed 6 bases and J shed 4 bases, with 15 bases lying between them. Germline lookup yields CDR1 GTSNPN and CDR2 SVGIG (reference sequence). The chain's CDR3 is CACSGNGGTEAFF. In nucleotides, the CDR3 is TGTGCCTGCTCGGGTAACGGGGGCACTGAAGCTTTCTTT. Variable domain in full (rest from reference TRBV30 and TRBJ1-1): SQTIHQWPATLVQPVGSPLSLECTVEGTSNPNLYWYRQAAGRGLQLLFYSVGIGQISSEVPQNLSASRPQDRQFILSSKKLLLSDSGFYLCACSGNGGTEAFFGQGTRLTVV.

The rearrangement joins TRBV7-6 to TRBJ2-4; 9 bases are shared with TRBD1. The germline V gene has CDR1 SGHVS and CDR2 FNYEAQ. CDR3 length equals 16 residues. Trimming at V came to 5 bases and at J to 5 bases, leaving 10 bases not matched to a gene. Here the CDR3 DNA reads TGTGCCAGCAGCCCGCGACAGGGGGTCGGGCAAAACATTCAGTACTTC. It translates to CASSPRQGVGQNIQYF. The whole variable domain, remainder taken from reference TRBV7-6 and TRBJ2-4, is GAGVSQSPRYKVTKRGQDVALRCDPISGHVSLYWYRQALGQGPEFLTYFNYEAQQDKSGLPNDRFSAERPEGSISTLTIQRTEQRDSAMYRCASSPRQGVGQNIQYFGAGTRLSVL.

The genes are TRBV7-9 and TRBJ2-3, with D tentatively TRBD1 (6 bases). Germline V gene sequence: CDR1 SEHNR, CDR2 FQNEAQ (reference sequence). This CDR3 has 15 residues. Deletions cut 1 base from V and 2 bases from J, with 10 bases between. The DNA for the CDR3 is TGTGCCAGCAGCTTAGTCCAGGGGACCACAGATACGCAGTATTTT. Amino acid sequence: CASSLVQGTTDTQYF.

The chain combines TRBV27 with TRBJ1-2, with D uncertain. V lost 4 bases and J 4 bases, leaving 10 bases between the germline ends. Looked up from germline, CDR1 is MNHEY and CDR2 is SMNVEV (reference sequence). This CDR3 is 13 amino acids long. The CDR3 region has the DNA TGTGCCAGCAGTTCTGGACTGAGCTATGGCTACACCTTC. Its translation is CASSSGLSYGYTF.

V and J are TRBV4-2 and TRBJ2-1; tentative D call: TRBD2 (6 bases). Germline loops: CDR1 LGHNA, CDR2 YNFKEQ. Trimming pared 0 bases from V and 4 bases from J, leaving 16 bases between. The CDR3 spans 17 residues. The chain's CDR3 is CASSQDGDGSRYNEQFF. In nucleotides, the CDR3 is TGTGCCAGCAGCCAAGACGGCGACGGGAGCAGGTACAATGAGCAGTTCTTC.

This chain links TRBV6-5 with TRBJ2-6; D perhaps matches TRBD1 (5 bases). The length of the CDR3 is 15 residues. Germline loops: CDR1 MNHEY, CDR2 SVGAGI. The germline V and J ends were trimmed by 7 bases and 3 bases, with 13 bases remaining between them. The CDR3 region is CASKAGLSGANVLTF. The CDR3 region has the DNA TGTGCCAGCAAAGCAGGGTTGAGTGGGGCCAACGTCCTGACTTTC.

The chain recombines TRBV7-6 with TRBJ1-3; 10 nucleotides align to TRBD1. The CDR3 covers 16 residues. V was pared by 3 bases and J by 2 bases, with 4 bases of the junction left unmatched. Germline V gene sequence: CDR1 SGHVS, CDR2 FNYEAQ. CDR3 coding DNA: TGTGCCAGCAGCTTGGGACAGGGGAAGGCTGGAAACACCATATATTTT. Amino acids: CASSLGQGKAGNTIYF.

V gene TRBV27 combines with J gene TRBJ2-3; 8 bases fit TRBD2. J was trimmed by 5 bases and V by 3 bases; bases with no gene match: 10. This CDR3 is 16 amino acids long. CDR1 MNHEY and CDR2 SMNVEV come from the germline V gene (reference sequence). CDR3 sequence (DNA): TGTGCCAGCAGTTTTAGCGGGGTAGGCTGGAAAGATACGCAGTATTTT. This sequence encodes CASSFSGVGWKDTQYF.

The CDR3 reads CASSYAGTGFSDTQYF. CDR3 coding DNA: TGTGCCAGCAGTTACGCCGGGACAGGGTTTTCAGATACGCAGTATTTT. The chain couples TRBV6-2 or TRBV6-3 to TRBJ2-3, with 9 bases lining up with TRBD1. The CDR3 is 16 residues long. With 2 bases clipped from V and 4 bases from J, the junction kept 7 bases outside the gene matches. CDR1 and CDR2 from the germline V gene are MNHEY and SVGEGT.

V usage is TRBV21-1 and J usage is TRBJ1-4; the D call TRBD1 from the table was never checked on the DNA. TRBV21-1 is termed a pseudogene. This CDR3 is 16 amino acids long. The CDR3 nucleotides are TGTGCCAGCAGCAAAGGGGGCCGCGCAACTAATGAAAAACTGTTTTTT. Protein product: CASSKGGRATNEKLFF.

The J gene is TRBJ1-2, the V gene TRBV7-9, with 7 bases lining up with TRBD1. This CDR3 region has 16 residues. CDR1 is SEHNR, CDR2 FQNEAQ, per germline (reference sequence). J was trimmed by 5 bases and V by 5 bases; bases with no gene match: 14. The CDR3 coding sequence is TGTGCCAGCAGCACCATCCGGGACAGCCTTTTATATGGCTACACCTTC. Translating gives CASSTIRDSLLYGYTF.

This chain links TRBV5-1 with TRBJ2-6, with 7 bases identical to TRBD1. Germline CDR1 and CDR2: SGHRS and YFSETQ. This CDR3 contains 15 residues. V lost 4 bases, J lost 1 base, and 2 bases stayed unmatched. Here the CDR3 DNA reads TGCGCCAGCAGCGACAGGGCTTCTGGGGCCAACGTCCTGACTTTC. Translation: CASSDRASGANVLTF.

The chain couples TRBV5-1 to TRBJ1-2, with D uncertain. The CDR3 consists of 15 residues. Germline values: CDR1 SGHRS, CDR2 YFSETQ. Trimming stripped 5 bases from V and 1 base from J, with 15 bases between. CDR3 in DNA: TGCGCCAGCAGAGCCGGGTTCGAAGATAACTATGGCTACACCTTC. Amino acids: CASRAGFEDNYGYTF.

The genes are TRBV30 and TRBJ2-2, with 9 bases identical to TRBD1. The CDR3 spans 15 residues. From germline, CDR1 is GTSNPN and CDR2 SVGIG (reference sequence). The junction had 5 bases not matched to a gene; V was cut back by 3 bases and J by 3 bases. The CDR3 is CAWRGGTGYTGELFF. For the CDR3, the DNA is TGTGCCTGGAGAGGGGGGACAGGGTACACCGGGGAGCTGTTTTTT.

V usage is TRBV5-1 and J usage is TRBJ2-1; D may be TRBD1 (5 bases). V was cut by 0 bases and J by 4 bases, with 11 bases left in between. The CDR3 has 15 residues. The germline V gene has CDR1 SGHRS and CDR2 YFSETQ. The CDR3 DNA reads TGCGCCAGCAGCTTGGAAAATGGGGCTTACAATGAGCAGTTCTTC. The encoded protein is CASSLENGAYNEQFF.

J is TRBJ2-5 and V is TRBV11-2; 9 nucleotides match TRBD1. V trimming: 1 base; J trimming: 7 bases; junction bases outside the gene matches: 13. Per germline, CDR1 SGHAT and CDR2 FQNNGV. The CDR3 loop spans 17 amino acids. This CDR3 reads CASSLGPGTGFWGTQYF. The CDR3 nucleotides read TGTGCCAGCAGCTTAGGGCCCGGGACAGGGTTTTGGGGGACCCAGTACTTC.

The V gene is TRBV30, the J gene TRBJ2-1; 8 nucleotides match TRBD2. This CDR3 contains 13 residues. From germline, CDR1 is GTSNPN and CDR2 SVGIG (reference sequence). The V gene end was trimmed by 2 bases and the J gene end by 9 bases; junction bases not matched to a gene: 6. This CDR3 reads CAWSQGLAREQFF. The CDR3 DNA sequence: TGTGCCTGGAGTCAAGGACTAGCTCGTGAGCAGTTCTTC.

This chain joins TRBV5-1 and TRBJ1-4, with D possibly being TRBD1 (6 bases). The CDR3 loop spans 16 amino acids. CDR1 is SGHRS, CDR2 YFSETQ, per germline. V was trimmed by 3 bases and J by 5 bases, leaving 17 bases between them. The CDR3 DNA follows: TGCGCCAGCAGCTGGGACACCGGGACCTCCAATGAAAAACTGTTTTTT. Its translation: CASSWDTGTSNEKLFF. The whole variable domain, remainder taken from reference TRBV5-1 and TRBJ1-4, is KAGVTQTPRYLIKTRGQQVTLSCSPISGHRSVSWYQQTPGQGLQFLFEYFSETQRNKGNFPGRFSGRQFSNSRSEMNVSTLELGDSALYLCASSWDTGTSNEKLFFGSGTQLSVL.

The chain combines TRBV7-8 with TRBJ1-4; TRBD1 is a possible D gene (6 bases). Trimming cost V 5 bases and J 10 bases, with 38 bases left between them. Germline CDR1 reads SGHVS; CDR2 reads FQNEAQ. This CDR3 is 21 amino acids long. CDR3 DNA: TGTGCCAGCAGCCCTGGCCGAATGCGGTCCCAGGGGCTCCCACCCTCGGGAAAACTGTTTTTT. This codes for CASSPGRMRSQGLPPSGKLFF.

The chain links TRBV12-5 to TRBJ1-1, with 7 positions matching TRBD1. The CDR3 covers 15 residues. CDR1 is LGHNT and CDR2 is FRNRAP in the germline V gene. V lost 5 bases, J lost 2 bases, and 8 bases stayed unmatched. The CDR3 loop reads CASGRGQASNTEAFF. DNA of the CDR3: TGTGCTAGTGGTCGCGGACAGGCTAGTAACACTGAAGCTTTCTTT.

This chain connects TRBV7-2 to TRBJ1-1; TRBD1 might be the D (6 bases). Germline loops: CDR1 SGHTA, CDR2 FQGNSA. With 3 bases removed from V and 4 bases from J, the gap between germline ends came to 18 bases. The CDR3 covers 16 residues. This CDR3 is CASSFSPTGRGTEAFF. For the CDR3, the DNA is TGTGCCAGCAGCTTTAGCCCGACAGGACGGGGCACTGAAGCTTTCTTT.

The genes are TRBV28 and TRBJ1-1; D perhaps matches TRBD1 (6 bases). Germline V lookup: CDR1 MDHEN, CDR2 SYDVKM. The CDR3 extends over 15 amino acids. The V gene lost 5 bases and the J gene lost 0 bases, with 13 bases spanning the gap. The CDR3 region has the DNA TGTGCCAGCAGTATGTTAGGACAGTTGAACACTGAAGCTTTCTTT. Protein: CASSMLGQLNTEAFF.

The CDR3 DNA sequence: TGTGCCAGCAGCTCGACCTCAGCGGGAGGCAATGAGCAGTTCTTC. Translation gives CASSSTSAGGNEQFF. The chain combines TRBV11-2 with TRBJ2-1; TRBD2 matches at 9 bases. CDR1 and CDR2 from the germline V gene are SGHAT and FQNNGV. This CDR3 is 15 amino acids long. The trim removed 4 bases at V and 6 bases at J, leaving 7 bases unmatched.

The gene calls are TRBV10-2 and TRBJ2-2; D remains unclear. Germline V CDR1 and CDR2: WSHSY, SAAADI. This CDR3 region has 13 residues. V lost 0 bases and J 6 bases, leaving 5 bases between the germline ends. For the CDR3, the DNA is TGCGCCAGCAGTGAGTCCAGGTCCGGGGAGCTGTTTTTT. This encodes CASSESRSGELFF.

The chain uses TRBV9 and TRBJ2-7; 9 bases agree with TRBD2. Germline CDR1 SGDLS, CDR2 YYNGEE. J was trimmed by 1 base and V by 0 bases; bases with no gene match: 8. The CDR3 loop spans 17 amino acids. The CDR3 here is CASSVEWGSGGSYEQYF. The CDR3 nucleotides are TGTGCCAGCAGCGTAGAATGGGGTAGCGGGGGATCCTACGAGCAGTACTTC.

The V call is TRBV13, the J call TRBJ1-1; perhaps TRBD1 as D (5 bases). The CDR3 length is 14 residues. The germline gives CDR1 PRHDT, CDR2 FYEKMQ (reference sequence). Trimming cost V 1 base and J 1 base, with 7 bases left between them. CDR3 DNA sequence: TGTGCCAGCAGCTTAGTTCAGGGGAACACTGAAGCTTTCTTT. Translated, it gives CASSLVQGNTEAFF.

This chain's CDR3 is CASSYRTDTEAFF. CDR3 nucleotide sequence: TGTGCCAGCAGCTACCGGACAGACACTGAAGCTTTCTTT. The chain is built from TRBV6-5 and TRBJ1-1, with D possibly being TRBD1 (6 bases). The V gene lost 6 bases and the J gene lost 3 bases, with 11 bases spanning the gap. This CDR3 spans 13 amino acids. Germline CDR1 is MNHEY and CDR2 is SVGAGI.